The 8 T cell receptor beta chains given below trace back to one sample, sequenced in a study of blood T cells in healthy people across ages. It was with a sample-barcoded 5' primer and a J-beta primer mix that a second PCR of roughly 6 to 11 cycles was run. TCRdb re-called the 5' RACE reads with MiXCR, one entry per CDR3 protein. The sample lists hundreds of thousands of distinct CDR3 sequences, about 52% seen once, with roughly 31% in the top ten. Sequencing input: blood. These receptors were obtained from a woman in her sixties in good health.

In its sample, this clonotype was seen many times. V usage is TRBV5-1 and J usage is TRBJ2-5, with D unresolved. The CDR3 has 10 amino acids. Trimming shortened V by 5 bases and J by 5 bases, and 4 bases separated the two germline ends. Per the germline V gene, CDR1 is SGHRS and CDR2 is YFSETQ. The CDR3 reads CASRGETQYF. The DNA for the CDR3 is TGCGCCAGCAGGGGCGAGACCCAGTACTTC.

This clonotype was recorded many times. The chain combines TRBV7-2 with TRBJ2-4; D may be TRBD1 or TRBD2 (5 bases each). In germline, CDR1 is SGHTA, CDR2 FQGNSA. V lost 4 bases, J lost 8 bases, and 6 bases lay in between. The CDR3 is 11 amino acids. CDR3 in DNA: TGTGCCAGCAGCTGGGACCACATTCAGTACTTC. Translation: CASSWDHIQYF.

This sequence joins TRBV7-9 and TRBJ2-1; 11 bases map to TRBD1. The DNA end is more similar to TRBJ2-7, so the J call may be wrong. Germline V lookup: CDR1 SEHNR, CDR2 FQNEAQ (reference sequence). This CDR3 is 16 amino acids long. The CDR3 loop is CASSLAGQGAYNEQYF. DNA of the CDR3: TGTGCCAGCAGCTTAGCTGGACAGGGGGCCTACAATGAGCAGTACTTC.

This chain joins TRBV11-2 and TRBJ2-3; 7 nucleotides agree with TRBD2. Trimming cost V 5 bases and J 7 bases; bases outside gene matches: 18. CDR1 and CDR2 from the germline V gene are SGHAT and FQNNGV. The CDR3 is 17 amino acids. CDR3 sequence reads: CASSPPLRTSGIYTQYF. The CDR3 bases are TGTGCCAGCAGCCCTCCCCTAAGGACGAGCGGGATTTATACGCAGTATTTT.

To note about this clonotype: This sequence may be a read error, since a much larger clone differs from it by one base. The gene calls are TRBV12-3 or TRBV12-4 and TRBJ2-7; 10 bases agree with TRBD1. The CDR3 runs 14 residues. The CDR3 spells CASSRQGATYVQYF. The CDR3 DNA reads as TGTGCCAGCAGTAGACAGGGGGCGACGTACGTGCAGTACTTC.

This clonotype was counted only a few times. The V gene is TRBV21-1, the J gene TRBJ1-5. TRBV21-1 is given as a pseudogene. The CDR3 has 12 amino acids. CDR3 coding DNA: TGTGCCAGCAGCAAACGGAATCAGCCCCAGCATTTT. This codes for CASSKRNQPQHF.

V is TRBV29-1 and J is TRBJ2-3; TRBD1 matches at 12 bases. The length of the CDR3 is 16 residues. V shed 0 bases, J shed 5 bases, and the junction held 6 bases outside the gene matches. CDR1 and CDR2 from the germline V gene are SQVTM and ANQGSEA. The CDR3 region has the DNA TGCAGCGTTGAAGAGCCGGGACAGGGGGCAGTAGATACGCAGTATTTT. Protein: CSVEEPGQGAVDTQYF.

This clonotype has more than one count but fewer than ten. The chain couples TRBV6-5 to TRBJ1-1; 8 nucleotides align to TRBD1. Germline V CDR1 and CDR2: MNHEY, SVGAGI. Trimming removed 2 bases from V and 5 bases from J; junction bases left unmatched: 1. The CDR3 spans 13 residues. In DNA, the CDR3 is TGTGCCAGCAGTTACGGACAGGGAACTGAAGCTTTCTTT. It yields the protein CASSYGQGTEAFF.